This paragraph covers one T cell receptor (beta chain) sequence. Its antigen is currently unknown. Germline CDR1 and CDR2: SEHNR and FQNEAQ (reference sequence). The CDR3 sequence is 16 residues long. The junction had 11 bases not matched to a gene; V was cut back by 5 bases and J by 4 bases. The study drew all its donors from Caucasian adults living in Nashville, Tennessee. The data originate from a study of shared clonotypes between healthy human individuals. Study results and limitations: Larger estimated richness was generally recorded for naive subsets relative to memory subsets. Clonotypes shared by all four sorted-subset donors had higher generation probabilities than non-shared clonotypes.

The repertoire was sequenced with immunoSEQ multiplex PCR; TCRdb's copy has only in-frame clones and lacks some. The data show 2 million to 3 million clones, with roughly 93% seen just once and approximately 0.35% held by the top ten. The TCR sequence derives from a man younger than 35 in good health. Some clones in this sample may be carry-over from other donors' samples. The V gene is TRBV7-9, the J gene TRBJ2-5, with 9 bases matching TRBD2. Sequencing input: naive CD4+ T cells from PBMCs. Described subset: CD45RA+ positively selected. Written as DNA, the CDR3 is TGTGCCAGCAGCCCAGACCGCGGGAGGGAGGGAGAGACCCAGTACTTC. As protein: CASSPDRGREGETQYF. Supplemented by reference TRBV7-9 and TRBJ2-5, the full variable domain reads DTGVSQNPRHKITKRGQNVTFRCDPISEHNRLYWYRQTLGQGPEFLTYFQNEAQLEKSRLLSDRFSAERPKGSFSTLEIQRTEQGDSAMYLCASSPDRGREGETQYFGPGTRLLVL.